A single sample gave rise to the 15 T cell receptor beta chains below, sequenced in a study of T cell changes during pregnancy in multiple sclerosis (dated by TCRdb to between 2018 and 2021). Receptor libraries were prepared by the immunoSEQ multiplex PCR assay. Sourced from immuneACCESS, this table was stored by TCRdb with only in-frame sequences that have V and J called. A share of the clones is absent; for the studies checked, an unresolved V gene accounts for under half, and the remainder has no known explanation. This sample has about 80,000 clones in its table, and 90% to 95% of those were observed once. 2.5% to 3% of the sample goes to the ten largest clones. The input for sequencing was peripheral blood, taken before pregnancy. These receptors came from a female donor with multiple sclerosis, enrolled in a pregnancy study.

This chain joins TRBV7-9 and TRBJ1-3, with 9 bases aligning to TRBD1. Looked up from germline, CDR1 is SEHNR and CDR2 is FQNEAQ (reference sequence). V lost 5 bases and J lost 4; bases outside the gene matches: 6. This CDR3 has 15 residues. CDR3: CASSGDRAFGNTIYF. The CDR3 DNA sequence: TGTGCCAGCAGCGGGGACAGGGCCTTCGGAAACACCATATATTTT.

This chain connects TRBV19 to TRBJ1-5, with TRBD1 matching 8 bases. Trimming at V came to 2 bases and at J to 6 bases, leaving 12 bases not matched to a gene. This CDR3 comprises 17 residues. Germline V lookup: CDR1 LNHDA, CDR2 SQIVND (reference sequence). For the CDR3, the DNA is TGTGCCAGTAGTATAATCCTCGGGGCAGGGGGCGGTCAGCCCCAGCATTTT. Protein product: CASSIILGAGGGQPQHF.

The gene calls are TRBV19 and TRBJ2-1; 8 nucleotides match TRBD2. The CDR3 has 16 residues. V was pared by 3 bases and J by 0 bases, with 4 bases of the junction left unmatched. Germline CDR1 LNHDA, CDR2 SQIVND (reference sequence). DNA for the CDR3: TGTGCCAGTAGTATTATGAGCGGGAGCTCCTACAATGAGCAGTTCTTC. It yields the protein CASSIMSGSSYNEQFF. Full variable domain (rest looked up from reference TRBV19 and TRBJ2-1): DGGITQSPKYLFRKEGQNVTLSCEQNLNHDAMYWYRQDPGQGLRLIYYSQIVNDFQKGDIAEGYSVSREKKESFPLTVTSAQKNPTAFYLCASSIMSGSSYNEQFFGPGTRLTVL.

The chain couples TRBV5-1 to TRBJ2-7, with TRBD1 matching over 7 bases. Trimming cost V 4 bases and J 3 bases; bases outside gene matches: 7. CDR3 length equals 14 residues. Germline V gene lookup returns CDR1 SGHRS and CDR2 YFSETQ. This CDR3 is CASSRDSQDYEQYF. Here the CDR3 DNA reads TGCGCCAGCAGCCGGGACAGTCAAGACTACGAGCAGTACTTC.

The rearrangement links TRBV10-3 to TRBJ2-1, with D perhaps TRBD2 (5 bases). Germline CDR1 reads ENHRY; CDR2 reads SYGVKD. V lost 7 bases, J lost 6 bases, and 19 bases lay in between. This CDR3 region has 15 residues. The CDR3 region is CAITPEGGPLNEQFF. In nucleotides, the CDR3 is TGTGCCATCACCCCCGAGGGTGGGCCACTCAATGAGCAGTTCTTC.

This clone was seen a single time. The CDR3 is CASSLTSGGTGELFF. The CDR3 DNA reads TGTGCCAGCAGCTTGACTAGCGGCGGCACCGGGGAGCTGTTTTTT. The chain links TRBV7-8 to TRBJ2-2; 9 nucleotides match TRBD2. The CDR3 runs to 15 residues. Germline trimming cut 3 bases from V and 4 bases from J; bases unmatched to any gene: 3. In germline, CDR1 is SGHVS, CDR2 FQNEAQ.

The chain joins TRBV18 to TRBJ2-7, with 8 bases matching TRBD1. The CDR3 is 15 amino acids. Germline lookup yields CDR1 KGHSH and CDR2 LQKENI. Trimming removed 2 bases from V and 5 bases from J; junction bases left unmatched: 8. The CDR3: CASSPVGQGPHEQYF. The CDR3 DNA is TGTGCCAGCTCACCAGTTGGACAGGGACCCCACGAGCAGTACTTC.

The V call is TRBV29-1, the J call TRBJ2-3, with D perhaps TRBD2 (5 bases). The germline gives CDR1 SQVTM, CDR2 ANQGSEA. V was trimmed by 6 bases and J by 6 bases, leaving 16 bases between them. The CDR3 totals 13 residues. Written as DNA, the CDR3 is TGCAGCGTCGCAGTATTGAGGGCCGATACGCAGTATTTT. Protein: CSVAVLRADTQYF.

The V and J genes are TRBV6-5 and TRBJ2-7, with 8 bases identical to TRBD2. The CDR3 is made up of 14 amino acids. V gave up 5 bases and J gave up 3 bases; unmatched junction bases: 6. The germline CDR1 and CDR2 sequences are MNHEY and SVGAGI. The DNA of the CDR3 is TGTGCCAGCAGTGAAAGCGGGAGAAACTACGAGCAGTACTTC. Residues: CASSESGRNYEQYF.

The chain couples TRBV10-3 to TRBJ2-7, with a tentative D call TRBD1 (6 bases). This CDR3 comprises 15 residues. Trimming shortened V by 6 bases and J by 2 bases, and 17 bases separated the two germline ends. The germline V gene encodes CDR1 ENHRY and CDR2 SYGVKD. CDR3 nucleotides: TGTGCCATCAGCCGTACTACGGGACACACCTACGAGCAGTACTTC. Its protein is CAISRTTGHTYEQYF.

This clone is a singleton in its sample. V is TRBV28 and J is TRBJ1-1, with 8 bases identical to TRBD1. V gave up 7 bases and J gave up 5 bases; unmatched junction bases: 6. The CDR3 contains 13 residues. Germline CDR1 reads MDHEN; CDR2 reads SYDVKM. The CDR3 here is CASTSTGGTEAFF. CDR3 coding DNA: TGTGCCAGCACTTCCACAGGGGGGACTGAAGCTTTCTTT.

V and J are TRBV10-3 and TRBJ2-3, with 9 positions matching TRBD2. The CDR3 sequence is 15 residues long. V trimming: 4 bases; J trimming: 0 bases; junction bases outside the gene matches: 2. Germline-derived CDR1 and CDR2 are ENHRY and SYGVKD. CDR3 coding DNA: TGTGCCATCAGTGGAACTAGCGGGAGCACAGATACGCAGTATTTT. Amino acids: CAISGTSGSTDTQYF.

J is TRBJ2-5 and V is TRBV7-6, with 7 bases identical to TRBD1. The V gene end was trimmed by 1 base and the J gene end by 5 bases; junction bases not matched to a gene: 10. Germline values: CDR1 SGHVS, CDR2 FNYEAQ. The CDR3 is 16 amino acids. The CDR3 sequence is CASSLGTGATWETQYF. In DNA, the CDR3 is TGTGCCAGCAGCTTAGGGACAGGCGCCACTTGGGAGACCCAGTACTTC.

This clone was counted a single time. The J gene is TRBJ1-5, the V gene TRBV10-1; the D gene is possibly TRBD1 (5 bases). V gave up 5 bases and J gave up 5 bases, with 7 bases separating them. The CDR3 is 12 amino acids. Germline CDR1 and CDR2: WNHNN and SYGVQD (reference sequence). The CDR3 sequence: CASSSRDQPQHF. As DNA, the CDR3 is TGCGCCAGCAGTAGCAGGGATCAGCCCCAGCATTTT.

This chain joins TRBV12-5 and TRBJ2-2; the match to TRBD1 covers 12 bases. V was clipped by 4 bases and J by 3 bases; unmatched bases: 6. Germline CDR1 LGHNT, CDR2 FRNRAP. The CDR3 is made up of 17 amino acids. The CDR3 nucleotides are TGTGCTAGTGGTTGGGGTGGGACAGGGGGCCACACCGGGGAGCTGTTTTTT. It translates to CASGWGGTGGHTGELFF.